This entry lists 23 T cell receptor beta chains sequenced from one sample in a study of T cell responses to AZD1222 COVID-19 vaccine. This table comes from immunoSEQ multiplex PCR, and its TCRdb copy is limited to in-frame clones, with some not included. The sample has 150,000 to 250,000 clones, approximately 94% seen once. The material sequenced was peripheral blood, taken 28 days after the second AZD1222 dose. These receptors were collected from an adult who received the AZD1222 COVID-19 vaccine.

The CDR3 sequence is CSVVVGTGNTEAFF. The CDR3 region has the DNA TGCAGCGTTGTGGTCGGGACAGGAAACACTGAAGCTTTCTTT. V usage is TRBV29-1 and J usage is TRBJ1-1; 8 bases line up with TRBD1. V dropped 4 bases and J dropped 2; count of bases not matched to a gene: 6. There are 14 residues in the CDR3. Germline assignment: CDR1 SQVTM and CDR2 ANQGSEA.

The rearrangement uses TRBV5-4 and TRBJ1-5; weak D call: TRBD1 (6 bases). The CDR3 has 16 amino acids. Looked up from germline, CDR1 is SGHNT and CDR2 is YYREEE (reference sequence). V was trimmed by 0 bases and J by 8 bases, leaving 18 bases between them. The CDR3 region has the DNA TGTGCCAGCAGCTTGGGGGGACATCGGGGCGGTGAGCCCCAGCATTTT. Translation gives CASSLGGHRGGEPQHF.

The sample holds one count of this clone. The chain joins TRBV2 to TRBJ1-3, with D possibly being TRBD1 (5 bases). The germline V gene encodes CDR1 SNHLY and CDR2 FYNNEI. With 2 bases removed from V and 0 bases from J, the gap between germline ends came to 14 bases. The CDR3 contains 17 residues. CDR3 protein: CASSERRDFYSGNTIYF. In nucleotides, the CDR3 is TGTGCCAGCAGTGAAAGGCGGGACTTCTACTCTGGAAACACCATATATTTT.

The chain employs TRBV5-1 and TRBJ2-7; D is perhaps TRBD1 (5 bases). Per germline, CDR1 SGHRS and CDR2 YFSETQ. This CDR3 spans 13 amino acids. Deletions cut 0 bases from V and 6 bases from J, with 10 bases between. CDR3 region: CASSLAQGTEQYF. The CDR3 DNA follows: TGCGCCAGCAGCTTGGCGCAGGGAACCGAGCAGTACTTC.

This clone appeared once. This chain connects TRBV24-1 to TRBJ1-1; 7 bases are a match to TRBD1. The CDR3 length is 13 residues. In germline, CDR1 is KGHDR, CDR2 SFDVKD. With V trimmed by 6 bases and J by 1 base, 1 base remained unmatched. In nucleotides, the CDR3 is TGTGCCACCAGTAGGGGGCAGAACACTGAAGCTTTCTTT. Protein product: CATSRGQNTEAFF.

This chain links TRBV9 with TRBJ2-1; 8 positions agree with TRBD2. Trimming cost V 2 bases and J 4 bases; bases outside gene matches: 5. The CDR3 length is 15 residues. Germline CDR1 and CDR2: SGDLS and YYNGEE. CDR3 nucleotides: TGTGCCAGCAGCGTTTTAAGCGGGGGATACAATGAGCAGTTCTTC. Translation: CASSVLSGGYNEQFF.

The chain links TRBV12-3 or TRBV12-4 to TRBJ2-2; perhaps TRBD1 as D (6 bases). The CDR3 covers 13 residues. V was clipped by 7 bases and J by 5 bases, with 11 bases between them. For the CDR3, the DNA is TGTGCCAGCAATTCACAGGGAACCGGGGAGCTGTTTTTT. Amino acid sequence: CASNSQGTGELFF.

This chain joins TRBV25-1 and TRBJ1-2, with D perhaps TRBD1 (6 bases). Germline assignment: CDR1 MGHDK and CDR2 SYGVNS. The CDR3 contains 13 residues. Trimming took off 2 bases at V and 4 bases at J, with 8 bases between the two ends. Here the CDR3 reads CASSEGGSYGYTF. The CDR3 DNA is TGTGCCAGCAGTGAAGGGGGCAGCTATGGCTACACCTTC.

The chain joins TRBV5-8 to TRBJ1-2; 9 nucleotides match TRBD1. Trimming removed 5 bases from V and 2 bases from J; junction bases left unmatched: 4. The germline V gene encodes CDR1 SGHTS and CDR2 YDEGEE. The CDR3 contains 14 residues. The DNA for the CDR3 is TGTGCCAGCAGGCCCGGACAGGGGAACTATGGCTACACCTTC. This codes for CASRPGQGNYGYTF.

V gene TRBV6-2 or TRBV6-3 combines with J gene TRBJ2-1, with D maybe TRBD1 (6 bases). This CDR3 spans 15 amino acids. Germline values: CDR1 MNHEY, CDR2 SVGEGT. The V end was cut by 4 bases, the J end by 0 bases, with 10 bases between. CDR3 DNA sequence: TGTGCCAGCAGTTTCATGGACAGCTCCTACAATGAGCAGTTCTTC. The encoded protein is CASSFMDSSYNEQFF.

The CDR3 coding sequence is TGCGCCAGCAGCTCCAAGGAGAACACAGATACGCAGTATTTT. Amino acids: CASSSKENTDTQYF. This chain connects TRBV5-1 to TRBJ2-3, with D unresolved. Trimming removed 3 bases from V and 2 bases from J, with 10 bases in between. CDR3 length: 14 residues. Per germline, CDR1 SGHRS and CDR2 YFSETQ.

The gene calls are TRBV7-3 and TRBJ1-1; 7 positions match TRBD1. The germline V gene has CDR1 SGHTA and CDR2 FQGTGA. Unmatched junction bases numbered 7, after V lost 4 bases and J lost 2 bases. The length of the CDR3 is 15 residues. The CDR3 sequence: CASSSRTGINTEAFF. CDR3 bases: TGTGCCAGCAGCTCTCGGACAGGCATAAACACTGAAGCTTTCTTT. Complete variable domain (other parts from reference TRBV7-3 and TRBJ1-1): GAGVSQTPSNKVTEKGKYVELRCDPISGHTALYWYRQSLGQGPEFLIYFQGTGAADDSGLPNDRFFAVRPEGSVSTLKIQRTERGDSAVYLCASSSRTGINTEAFFGQGTRLTVV.

The chain couples TRBV7-3 to TRBJ1-1, with D unclear. The CDR3 is made up of 13 amino acids. Germline-derived CDR1 and CDR2 are SGHTA and FQGTGA. V dropped 4 bases and J dropped 4 bases, with 10 bases sitting between them. For the CDR3, the DNA is TGTGCCAGCAGCTCCCAGGACGGCACTGAAGCTTTCTTT. Amino acid sequence: CASSSQDGTEAFF.

The chain carries TRBV7-3 and TRBJ2-5, with TRBD2 matching 10 bases. The ends lost 6 bases at V and 5 bases at J; junction bases unmatched: 6. This CDR3 contains 14 residues. CDR1 and CDR2 from the germline V gene are SGHTA and FQGTGA. As DNA, the CDR3 is TGTGCCAGCAGAAAGAGCGGGGGGGCGGAGACCCAGTACTTC. As protein: CASRKSGGAETQYF.

This chain's CDR3 is CASSLGRSSYNEQFF. The CDR3 nucleotides read TGTGCCAGCAGCTTGGGTCGTAGCTCCTACAATGAGCAGTTCTTC. J is TRBJ2-1 and V is TRBV5-6; D is unclear. Germline CDR1 and CDR2: SGHDT and YYEEEE. V was cut by 0 bases and J by 0 bases, with 7 bases left in between. The CDR3 loop spans 15 amino acids.

J is TRBJ1-6 and V is TRBV19, with TRBD1 as a possible D gene (6 bases). Germline V gene lookup returns CDR1 LNHDA and CDR2 SQIVND (reference sequence). Trimming stripped 5 bases from V and 10 bases from J, with 15 bases between. The CDR3 loop spans 14 amino acids. DNA for the CDR3: TGTGCCAGTAGTTCAGGGGAAAATAGATCACCCCTCCACTTT. Translated: CASSSGENRSPLHF.

This clone was observed a single time. V usage is TRBV20-1 and J usage is TRBJ2-5, with a possible D match to TRBD2 (6 bases). Germline CDR1 is DFQATT and CDR2 is SNEGSKA (reference sequence). Trimming left V 3 bases short and J 1 base short, with 12 bases between. The CDR3 has 14 amino acids. CDR3 sequence reads: CSASGEGLQETQYF. CDR3 DNA: TGCAGTGCTAGTGGAGAGGGACTCCAAGAGACCCAGTACTTC.

In its sample, this clone was seen once. The chain carries TRBV5-1 and TRBJ2-2; D might be TRBD1 or TRBD2, each matching 5 bases. CDR3 length: 15 residues. Germline CDR1 and CDR2: SGHRS and YFSETQ. The germline V and J ends were trimmed by 0 bases and 4 bases, with 10 bases remaining between them. In DNA form, the CDR3 reads TGCGCCAGCAGCTTGGGGGGGTATCGCACCGGGGAGCTGTTTTTT. Translating gives CASSLGGYRTGELFF.

In DNA, the CDR3 is TGTGCCAGCAGCTTGGATGGTTCACCCCTCCACTTT. Residues: CASSLDGSPLHF. This rearrangement joins TRBV7-9 to TRBJ1-6; D uncertain. The CDR3 is 12 residues long. In germline, CDR1 is SEHNR, CDR2 FQNEAQ (reference sequence). V gave up 3 bases and J gave up 9 bases, with 6 bases separating them.

This chain joins TRBV19 and TRBJ1-2; a weak D match, TRBD1 (6 bases). Trimming took off 7 bases at V and 4 bases at J, with 13 bases between the two ends. The germline V gene has CDR1 LNHDA and CDR2 SQIVND (reference sequence). The length of the CDR3 is 13 residues. In nucleotides, the CDR3 is TGTGCCAGTATCGACAGGTTGGCCTATGGCTACACCTTC. This codes for CASIDRLAYGYTF. Looking up the rest from reference TRBV19 and TRBJ1-2 gives the full variable domain: DGGITQSPKYLFRKEGQNVTLSCEQNLNHDAMYWYRQDPGQGLRLIYYSQIVNDFQKGDIAEGYSVSREKKESFPLTVTSAQKNPTAFYLCASIDRLAYGYTFGSGTRLTVV.

This sequence joins TRBV7-9 and TRBJ1-5; unclear D gene. Trimming took 1 base from V and 2 from J, leaving 9 bases between them. CDR3 length equals 15 residues. Germline V gene lookup returns CDR1 SEHNR and CDR2 FQNEAQ (reference sequence). CDR3 residues: CASSLGGRGNQPQHF. CDR3 nucleotides: TGTGCCAGCAGCTTAGGAGGACGGGGCAATCAGCCCCAGCATTTT.

The J gene is TRBJ2-7, the V gene TRBV11-1; D is possibly TRBD2 (6 bases). Germline V lookup: CDR1 SGHAT, CDR2 FQDESV (reference sequence). V shed 5 bases and J shed 7 bases, with 18 bases lying between them. The CDR3 has 14 amino acids. The CDR3 DNA sequence: TGTGCCAGCAGCCCTATTGGGTCTAGCGATGAGCAGTACTTC. Amino acids: CASSPIGSSDEQYF.

This clone was detected only once. As DNA, the CDR3 is TGTGCCAGCAGTTCACGAGACAGGGGGGTGGCCAAAAACATTCAGTACTTC. Protein sequence: CASSSRDRGVAKNIQYF. This chain links TRBV28 with TRBJ2-4; 9 bases are shared with TRBD1. The CDR3 has 17 amino acids. Germline lookup yields CDR1 MDHEN and CDR2 SYDVKM. V was clipped by 4 bases and J by 1 base; unmatched bases: 8. The full variable domain, rest sourced from reference TRBV28 and TRBJ2-4, is DVKVTQSSRYLVKRTGEKVFLECVQDMDHENMFWYRQDPGLGLRLIYFSYDVKMKEKGDIPEGYSVSREKKERFSLILESASTNQTSMYLCASSSRDRGVAKNIQYFGAGTRLSVL.